This entry lists 24 T cell receptor beta chains sequenced from one sample in a study of T-cell reconstitution after alpha-beta-depleted transplantation in children. The library targeted TCRbeta and was prepared with unique molecular identifiers. TCRdb re-analysed the PCR reads in MiXCR, keeping a single row per CDR3 protein. Among roughly 200,000 distinct CDR3 sequences listed, roughly 7.5% were seen once. The sample in question was PBMCs from the stem cell graft donor, obtained from the stem cell graft. Receptors were obtained from a human donor who donated a stem cell graft to a child with Wiskott-Aldrich syndrome.

This clonotype was observed a handful of times. The V gene is TRBV12-3 or TRBV12-4, the J gene TRBJ1-5; TRBD1 aligns across 8 bases. The CDR3 consists of 16 residues. J gave up 5 bases and V 6 bases, and 12 bases lay outside the gene matches. The CDR3 nucleotides read TGTGCCAGCAGCCTGGACAGGGTAAGACGGGATCAGCCCCAGCATTTT. It is translated as CASSLDRVRRDQPQHF.

At least ten counts were recorded for this clonotype. The V gene is TRBV6-6, the J gene TRBJ1-1, with D possibly TRBD1 on 5 matching bases. Germline assignment: CDR1 MNHNY and CDR2 SVGAGI (reference sequence). The CDR3 is 12 amino acids. Trimming stripped 5 bases from V and 9 bases from J, with 13 bases between. The CDR3: CASSLPDTQAFF. The DNA for the CDR3 is TGTGCCAGCAGTCTCCCGGACACCCAAGCTTTCTTT.

This clonotype was detected many times. This chain uses TRBV29-1 with TRBJ2-7, with 9 positions matching TRBD2. The CDR3 spans 13 residues. The germline V gene has CDR1 SQVTM and CDR2 ANQGSEA. The V and J ends lost 5 bases and 2 bases, in that order; junction bases with no gene match: 4. The CDR3 here is CSVLAGWAYEQYF. The CDR3 DNA reads TGCAGCGTTCTAGCGGGATGGGCCTACGAGCAGTACTTC.

The genes are TRBV7-2 and TRBJ2-5; a possible D gene is TRBD2 (5 bases). Between the trimmed V and J ends, which lost 1 base and 7 bases, there was a span of 22 bases. This CDR3 is built from 17 residues. Germline CDR1 reads SGHTA; CDR2 reads FQGNSA. In DNA form, the CDR3 reads TGTGCCAGCAGCTTAGGTTACGGTTCTACCCAGGCGGGGACCCAGTACTTC. Translation gives CASSLGYGSTQAGTQYF. Combining the CDR3 with reference TRBV7-2 and TRBJ2-5 gives the whole variable domain GAGVSQSPSNKVTEKGKDVELRCDPISGHTALYWYRQSLGQGLEFLIYFQGNSAPDKSGLPSDRFSAERTGGSVSTLTIQRTQQEDSAVYLCASSLGYGSTQAGTQYFGPGTRLLVL.

At least ten counts were recorded for this clonotype. The chain recombines TRBV7-9 with TRBJ1-5; D call uncertain. The V gene lost 2 bases and the J gene lost 2 bases, with 10 bases spanning the gap. Germline assignment: CDR1 SEHNR and CDR2 FQNEAQ (reference sequence). CDR3 length: 15 residues. DNA for the CDR3: TGTGCCAGCAGCTTAAGGGAAGCGGGCAATCAGCCCCAGCATTTT. It yields the protein CASSLREAGNQPQHF.

This clonotype was observed many times. The V gene is TRBV4-1, the J gene TRBJ2-4, with unresolved D. CDR1 is MGHRA, CDR2 YSYEKL, per germline. Trimming pared 1 base from V and 5 bases from J, leaving 21 bases between. The CDR3 runs 18 residues. CDR3 nucleotide sequence: TGCGCCAGCAGCCAAGTTGGTGGGGTTTTGACGTTGGAAAACATTCAGTACTTC. This codes for CASSQVGGVLTLENIQYF.

This clonotype has ten or more counts. The rearrangement joins TRBV12-3 or TRBV12-4 to TRBJ2-2; no reliable D call. This CDR3 has 13 amino acids. V lost 4 bases, J lost 5 bases, and 8 bases lay in between. The CDR3 sequence: CASSWWETGELFF. CDR3 coding DNA: TGTGCCAGCAGTTGGTGGGAAACCGGGGAGCTGTTTTTT.

This clonotype was recorded many times. This rearrangement joins TRBV20-1 to TRBJ2-1, with 10 bases lining up with TRBD2. The V segment lost 6 bases and the J segment 8 bases; nucleotides outside the gene matches: 7. CDR3 length: 13 amino acids. The germline gives CDR1 DFQATT, CDR2 SNEGSKA (reference sequence). CDR3 nucleotides: TGCAGTGCGAAGCGGGGGGGCCGGTATGAGCAGTTCTTC. This translates into CSAKRGGRYEQFF.

This clonotype was counted ten times or more. The V call is TRBV15, the J call TRBJ2-7; no clear D gene. CDR1 LNHNV and CDR2 YYDKDF come from the germline V gene (reference sequence). V was clipped by 3 bases and J by 0 bases, with 15 bases between them. The CDR3 sequence is 16 residues long. This CDR3 is CATSSSETRSSYEQYF. In nucleotides, the CDR3 is TGTGCCACCAGCAGCTCCGAGACTCGGAGCTCCTACGAGCAGTACTTC.

Many counts were recorded for this clonotype. The chain combines TRBV27 with TRBJ2-3; D might be TRBD1 or TRBD2, each matching 6 bases. CDR3 length: 15 residues. V gave up 5 bases and J gave up 2 bases, with 14 bases separating them. Germline CDR1 is MNHEY and CDR2 is SMNVEV (reference sequence). The CDR3 region has the DNA TGTGCCAGCAGTCTTGGGGGGCGAAACACAGATACGCAGTATTTT. This codes for CASSLGGRNTDTQYF.

This clonotype was recorded at least ten times. This chain uses TRBV27 with TRBJ2-7; D ambiguous. The CDR3 loop spans 13 amino acids. The V end was cut by 2 bases, the J end by 3 bases, with 8 bases between. CDR1 is MNHEY and CDR2 is SMNVEV in the germline V gene (reference sequence). The CDR3 here is CASSLEWGYEQYF. The CDR3 region has the DNA TGTGCCAGCAGTTTAGAATGGGGCTACGAGCAGTACTTC.

In this sample, this clonotype turned up many times. V usage is TRBV5-1 and J usage is TRBJ1-2; no definite D call. Germline V CDR1 and CDR2: SGHRS, YFSETQ. With 1 base removed from V and 0 bases from J, the gap between germline ends came to 16 bases. CDR3 length: 17 residues. CDR3 DNA sequence: TGCGCCAGCAGCTTGTCTGAGACTCGACGAGCTAACTATGGCTACACCTTC. Its translation: CASSLSETRRANYGYTF.

As regards this clonotype: This may arise from a read error, as a much more abundant clone is one base away. This chain joins TRBV5-5 and TRBJ1-5; D is possibly TRBD1 (6 bases). Trimming took 4 bases from V and 6 from J, leaving 14 bases between them. CDR3 size: 14 residues. CDR1 and CDR2 from the germline V gene are SGHKS and YYEKEE (reference sequence). CDR3 sequence (DNA): TGTGCCAGCAGCGCTGGGACACGGGGTCAGCCCCAGCATTTT. It specifies CASSAGTRGQPQHF.

The chain couples TRBV3-1 to TRBJ2-3, with D possibly matching TRBD1 (6 bases). Deletions cut 4 bases from V and 2 bases from J, with 25 bases between. In germline, CDR1 is LGHDT, CDR2 YNNKEL (reference sequence). There are 19 residues in the CDR3. The CDR3 protein is CASSRGTRVLWGDTDTQYF. The CDR3 DNA is TGTGCCAGCAGCCGAGGGACAAGGGTTCTTTGGGGCGACACAGATACGCAGTATTTT.

V gene TRBV7-9 combines with J gene TRBJ2-1; D is possibly TRBD2 (6 bases). Germline V CDR1 and CDR2: SEHNR, FQNEAQ (reference sequence). V was cut by 3 bases and J by 8 bases, with 20 bases left in between. The CDR3 has 16 amino acids. The DNA of the CDR3 is TGTGCCAGCAGCTTTCTTGCAGATCGGGGGACTGATGAGCAGTTCTTC. Encoded protein: CASSFLADRGTDEQFF.

There are many counts of this clonotype. This sequence joins TRBV10-1 and TRBJ2-2, with TRBD1 matching over 7 bases. From germline, CDR1 is WNHNN and CDR2 SYGVQD (reference sequence). Trimming cost V 4 bases and J 5 bases; bases outside gene matches: 7. The CDR3 consists of 15 residues. CDR3 sequence reads: CASSVSKQGTGELFF. CDR3 coding DNA: TGCGCCAGCAGTGTTAGCAAACAGGGGACCGGGGAGCTGTTTTTT.

This clonotype has a count of ten or more. The chain couples TRBV29-1 to TRBJ2-7; D is unresolved. The CDR3 has 12 amino acids. V lost 4 bases to trimming and J lost 3 bases, with 10 bases between them. Per germline, CDR1 SQVTM and CDR2 ANQGSEA. The CDR3 nucleotides read TGCAGCGTTGTGAACAGCTTCTACGAGCAGTACTTC. This codes for CSVVNSFYEQYF.

This clonotype was detected a few times. The chain couples TRBV2 to TRBJ2-1; D is uncertain. Per germline, CDR1 SNHLY and CDR2 FYNNEI. Between the trimmed V and J ends, which lost 6 bases and 4 bases, there was a span of 13 bases. The CDR3 consists of 14 residues. The chain's CDR3 is CASRPDIMYNEQFF. Written as DNA, the CDR3 is TGTGCCAGCAGACCCGACATAATGTACAATGAGCAGTTCTTC.

The rearrangement links TRBV12-3 or TRBV12-4 to TRBJ2-2; either TRBD1 or TRBD2 may fit D (6 bases each). V lost 4 bases to trimming and J lost 4 bases, with 10 bases between them. This CDR3 is 14 amino acids long. CDR3 DNA: TGTGCCAGCAGTTGGGGGGACATCACCGGGGAGCTGTTTTTT. Amino acid sequence: CASSWGDITGELFF.

This clonotype was recorded at least ten times. This chain uses TRBV6-1 with TRBJ1-1; 8 nucleotides align to TRBD1. The CDR3 length is 14 residues. Germline V gene data show CDR1 as MNHNS and CDR2 as SASEGT. J lost 5 bases, V lost 4 bases, and 6 bases had no gene match. Here the CDR3 DNA reads TGTGCCAGCAGTGGAACAGGGGGTTCGACTGAAGCTTTCTTT. Protein: CASSGTGGSTEAFF.

V usage is TRBV11-2 and J usage is TRBJ2-1, with D unresolved. CDR1 SGHAT and CDR2 FQNNGV come from the germline V gene. CDR3 size: 14 residues. The germline V and J ends were trimmed by 5 bases and 3 bases, with 11 bases remaining between them. CDR3 DNA sequence: TGTGCCAGCAGCCCTGCCCCCAGCTACAATGAGCAGTTCTTC. This encodes CASSPAPSYNEQFF.

The sample holds many counts of this clonotype. This chain links TRBV24-1 with TRBJ2-1, with a possible D match to TRBD1 (7 bases). Per germline, CDR1 KGHDR and CDR2 SFDVKD. This CDR3 is built from 16 residues. The V end lost 4 bases, the J end lost 0 bases, and 12 bases lay between the germline ends. DNA for the CDR3: TGTGCCACCAGTGACCCAGGGGGGAGCTCCTACAATGAGCAGTTCTTC. This gives the protein CATSDPGGSSYNEQFF.

This clonotype has a count of ten or more. The chain combines TRBV5-1 with TRBJ2-1; a weak D match, TRBD2 (6 bases). The CDR3 totals 17 residues. Trimming cost V 1 base and J 5 bases, with 19 bases left between them. The germline gives CDR1 SGHRS, CDR2 YFSETQ. CDR3 loop: CASSLRDSNPSHNEQFF. DNA for the CDR3: TGCGCCAGCAGCTTGAGGGACTCCAACCCTAGTCACAATGAGCAGTTCTTC.

This clonotype was detected ten times or more. V is TRBV20-1 and J is TRBJ2-3; no reliable D call. The CDR3 totals 14 residues. Germline values: CDR1 DFQATT, CDR2 SNEGSKA (reference sequence). Trimming cost V 6 bases and J 2 bases, with 15 bases left between them. The CDR3 spells CSAKSPVLTDTQYF. The CDR3 DNA sequence: TGCAGTGCAAAATCTCCAGTGCTCACAGATACGCAGTATTTT.